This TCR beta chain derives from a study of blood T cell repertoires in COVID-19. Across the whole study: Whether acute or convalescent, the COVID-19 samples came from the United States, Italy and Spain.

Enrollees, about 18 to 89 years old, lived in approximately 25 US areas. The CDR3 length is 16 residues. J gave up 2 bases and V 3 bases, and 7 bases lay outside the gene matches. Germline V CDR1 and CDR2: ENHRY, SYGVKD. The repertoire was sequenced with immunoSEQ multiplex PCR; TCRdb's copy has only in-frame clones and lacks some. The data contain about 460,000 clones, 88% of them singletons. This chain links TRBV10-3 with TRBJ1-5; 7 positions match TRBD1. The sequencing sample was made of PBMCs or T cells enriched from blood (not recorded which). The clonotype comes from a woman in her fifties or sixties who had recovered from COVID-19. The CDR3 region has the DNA TGTGCCATCAGTGACAGGGGGGTCGGGGGCAATCAGCCCCAGCATTTT. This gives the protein CAISDRGVGGNQPQHF.